This TCR beta chain appears in the sequencing data of a study of blood T cell repertoires in COVID-19. Authors' methods: Amplified reference gene primers provided the basis for estimating nucleated cell counts. Some clones are missing from TCRdb's copy, which holds only in-frame ones; the method was immunoSEQ multiplex PCR. V and J calls and clone size are given by that table; D and trimming were obtained from the DNA. The sample carries about 300,000 clones, roughly 87% recorded once. Trimming cost V 0 bases and J 2 bases; bases outside gene matches: 4. The germline CDR1 and CDR2 sequences are LNHNV and YYDKDF (reference sequence). CDR3 length equals 16 residues.

V is TRBV15 and J is TRBJ1-5; 7 bases map to TRBD1. Sample: PBMCs or T cells enriched from blood (not recorded which). The receptor's source is a woman aged 25 to 39 who had recovered from COVID-19. The chain's CDR3 is CATSREHRGGNQPQHF. The CDR3 DNA is TGTGCCACCAGCAGAGAACACAGGGGTGGCAATCAGCCCCAGCATTTT.